The 18 T cell receptor beta chains reported below all come from one sample, sequenced in a study of graft-versus-host responses after intestinal transplantation (dated by TCRdb to the early 2020s). The library was made by the immunoSEQ multiplex PCR assay. TCRdb retrieved this table from immuneACCESS and kept in-frame rearrangements only. Not all clones are present; in checked studies, unresolved V genes account for under half, and no reason is known for the remainder. Across this sample there are over 100,000 clones, with 90% to 95% seen only once. The ten largest account for 1.2% of the sample. No antigens are known for them. This specimen's time point label, per the study, means: cells obtained before transplantation from donor or recipient. Sequenced material: unstimulated CD8+ T cells sorted from spleen or lymph node cells, taken before transplant. Receptor source: a human donor who was the organ donor for an intestinal transplant.

This clone was detected once. The chain uses TRBV2 and TRBJ2-3; D not certain. This CDR3 has 11 amino acids. The germline gives CDR1 SNHLY, CDR2 FYNNEI. The germline V and J ends were trimmed by 6 bases and 8 bases, with 9 bases remaining between them. CDR3 DNA sequence: TGTGCCAGCAGATTAGATTTTACGCAGTATTTT. Encoded protein: CASRLDFTQYF.

Details on this clone: One junction end disagrees with the germline gene, perhaps due to a read error. J is TRBJ2-5 and V is TRBV4-3; no definite D call. The CDR3 consists of 12 residues. Germline values: CDR1 LGHNA, CDR2 YSLEER. The CDR3 region is CASSSAQGTQYF. For the CDR3, the DNA is TGCGCCAGCAGCTCCGCCCAAGGGACCCAGTACTTC.

This chain links TRBV19 with TRBJ1-1, with 11 bases matching TRBD1. CDR1 is LNHDA, CDR2 SQIVND, per germline (reference sequence). The CDR3 totals 14 residues. V dropped 7 bases and J dropped 4; count of bases not matched to a gene: 5. The CDR3 DNA follows: TGTGCCAGTACGGACAGGGGGCTGGGCACTGAAGCTTTCTTT. Its protein is CASTDRGLGTEAFF.

This rearrangement joins TRBV28 to TRBJ1-5; perhaps TRBD1 as D (6 bases). The V gene lost 6 bases and the J gene lost 8 bases, with 14 bases spanning the gap. This CDR3 has 13 residues. Germline CDR1 and CDR2: MDHEN and SYDVKM. CDR3 residues: CASRKQGTEPQHF. The DNA for the CDR3 is TGTGCCAGCAGAAAACAGGGTACGGAGCCCCAGCATTTT. Full variable domain (outside the CDR3, taken from reference TRBV28 and TRBJ1-5): DVKVTQSSRYLVKRTGEKVFLECVQDMDHENMFWYRQDPGLGLRLIYFSYDVKMKEKGDIPEGYSVSREKKERFSLILESASTNQTSMYLCASRKQGTEPQHFGDGTRLSIL.

To note about this clone: The DNA is left out, because the CDR3 cannot be placed on it with certainty; the CDR3 is given as TCRdb lists it. The rearrangement joins TRBV27 to TRBJ1-1; no check of the table's D call, TRBD1, against the DNA was made. Termini included, the CDR3 measures 18 amino acids. Germline CDR1 MNHEY, CDR2 SMNVEV (reference sequence). The CDR3 sequence is CASSFRARGPTMNTEAFF.

This rearrangement joins TRBV28 to TRBJ1-5; D is possibly TRBD1 (6 bases). V lost 4 bases and J 2 bases, leaving 9 bases between the germline ends. The CDR3 spans 14 residues. The germline gives CDR1 MDHEN, CDR2 SYDVKM. The CDR3 spells CASSSYRGNQPQHF. The CDR3 coding sequence is TGTGCCAGCAGTTCTTACAGGGGCAATCAGCCCCAGCATTTT.

The chain is built from TRBV13 and TRBJ2-2; D is unresolved. The CDR3 has 12 amino acids. Deletions cut 7 bases from V and 3 bases from J, with 6 bases between. The V gene's germline CDR1 is PRHDT and CDR2 FYEKMQ (reference sequence). The CDR3 reads CASIKDTGELFF. The CDR3, as DNA: TGTGCCAGCATTAAGGACACCGGGGAGCTGTTTTTT.

This clone appeared a single time. The V call is TRBV10-3, the J call TRBJ2-7; possibly TRBD1 for D (6 bases). The V end lost 0 bases, the J end lost 0 bases, and 6 bases lay between the germline ends. From germline, CDR1 is ENHRY and CDR2 SYGVKD. The CDR3 loop spans 14 amino acids. The CDR3 sequence: CAISESDSSYEQYF. CDR3 sequence (DNA): TGTGCCATCAGTGAGTCGGACAGCTCCTACGAGCAGTACTTC.

The J gene is TRBJ2-7, the V gene TRBV18; D could derive from TRBD1 or TRBD2 (5 bases each). In germline, CDR1 is KGHSH, CDR2 LQKENI. The CDR3 covers 13 residues. V was trimmed by 3 bases and J by 9 bases, leaving 15 bases between them. CDR3 DNA sequence: TGTGCCAGCTCACCGGGGGTCGTCCACGGGCAGTACTTC. Its translation: CASSPGVVHGQYF. Filled out from reference TRBV18 and TRBJ2-7, the complete variable domain reads NAGVMQNPRHLVRRRGQEARLRCSPMKGHSHVYWYRQLPEEGLKFMVYLQKENIIDESGMPKERFSAEFPKEGPSILRIQQVVRGDSAAYFCASSPGVVHGQYFGPGTRLTVT.

The gene calls are TRBV4-3 and TRBJ1-3, with 10 bases fitting TRBD1. Trimming cost V 0 bases and J 2 bases; bases outside gene matches: 4. The CDR3 sequence is 17 residues long. Per the germline V gene, CDR1 is LGHNA and CDR2 is YSLEER. CDR3 nucleotides: TGCGCCAGCAGCCAAGATTTGGGACAGGGGACTGGAAACACCATATATTTT. This translates into CASSQDLGQGTGNTIYF.

The genes are TRBV5-5 and TRBJ1-1, with no clear D. The V gene lost 2 bases and the J gene lost 3 bases, with 5 bases spanning the gap. The germline CDR1 and CDR2 sequences are SGHKS and YYEKEE (reference sequence). This CDR3 has 12 residues. CDR3 sequence: CASSFKDTEAFF. CDR3 nucleotides: TGTGCCAGCAGCTTTAAAGACACTGAAGCTTTCTTT.

J is TRBJ2-5 and V is TRBV9; 8 bases fit TRBD1. V dropped 0 bases and J dropped 2; count of bases not matched to a gene: 3. CDR3 length equals 15 residues. Per germline, CDR1 SGDLS and CDR2 YYNGEE. CDR3: CASSVGDRTQETQYF. CDR3 coding DNA: TGTGCCAGCAGCGTAGGGGACAGGACTCAAGAGACCCAGTACTTC. The full variable domain, with the rest looked up from reference TRBV9 and TRBJ2-5, is DSGVTQTPKHLITATGQRVTLRCSPRSGDLSVYWYQQSLDQGLQFLIQYYNGEERAKGNILERFSAQQFPDLHSELNLSSLELGDSALYFCASSVGDRTQETQYFGPGTRLLVL.

This clone was picked up one time. This rearrangement joins TRBV5-1 to TRBJ2-3, with D hard to call. The CDR3 length is 14 residues. Germline values: CDR1 SGHRS, CDR2 YFSETQ. With 4 bases removed from V and 3 bases from J, the gap between germline ends came to 12 bases. The CDR3 bases are TGCGCCAGCAGCCCCGGTTTGGGTACAGATACGCAGTATTTT. Protein sequence: CASSPGLGTDTQYF.

The rearrangement links TRBV7-2 to TRBJ2-3; 7 bases are a match to TRBD2. The germline CDR1 and CDR2 sequences are SGHTA and FQGNSA. V lost 5 bases and J lost 8; bases outside the gene matches: 16. The CDR3 is 16 amino acids. The CDR3 nucleotides read TGTGCCAGCAGCCTTCCTGGGGACTATCTGCGGCCTACGCAGTATTTT. This encodes CASSLPGDYLRPTQYF.

V and J are TRBV30 and TRBJ1-1, with D maybe TRBD1 (5 bases). V dropped 1 base and J dropped 0 bases, with 21 bases sitting between them. The CDR3 contains 18 residues. In germline, CDR1 is GTSNPN, CDR2 SVGIG (reference sequence). CDR3 region: CAWSGLDLGDRLNTEAFF. Here the CDR3 DNA reads TGTGCCTGGAGTGGTCTGGATCTTGGGGACCGTCTGAACACTGAAGCTTTCTTT.

Concerning this clone: This sample also contains other DNA sequences that code for the same CDR3. J is TRBJ2-1 and V is TRBV19; 11 bases fit TRBD2. V shed 3 bases, J shed 3 bases, and the junction held 1 base outside the gene matches. CDR1 LNHDA and CDR2 SQIVND come from the germline V gene (reference sequence). The CDR3 is 15 residues long. The CDR3 DNA reads as TGTGCCAGTAGTATCGGACTAGCGGGCTACAATGAGCAGTTCTTC. Its protein is CASSIGLAGYNEQFF.

This clone was detected only once. The genes are TRBV19 and TRBJ2-1; D is unclear. This CDR3 comprises 14 residues. Looked up from germline, CDR1 is LNHDA and CDR2 is SQIVND (reference sequence). With 1 base removed from V and 8 bases from J, the gap between germline ends came to 12 bases. The CDR3 coding sequence is TGTGCCAGTAGTATAGGGTCCAGCATGGATGAGCAGTTCTTC. The encoded protein is CASSIGSSMDEQFF.

The chain recombines TRBV14 with TRBJ2-7; D remains ambiguous. V was clipped by 4 bases and J by 4 bases, with 11 bases between them. CDR3 length: 13 residues. The germline V gene encodes CDR1 SGHDN and CDR2 FVKESK. The DNA for the CDR3 is TGTGCCAGCAGCCGAAGTAAGGGTTACGAGCAGTACTTC. This encodes CASSRSKGYEQYF.